One sample yielded the 10 T cell receptor beta chains listed below, sequenced in a study of a mutant IDH1 vaccine in newly diagnosed glioma. The sample's time point: week 35, safety follow-up. Vaccination used 300 ug of mutant IDH1 20-mer peptide per dose, with topical imiquimod. Some clones are missing from TCRdb's copy, which holds only in-frame ones; the method was immunoSEQ multiplex PCR. Of about 41,000 clones in the sample, 80% to 90% are singletons; the top ten hold roughly 1.5%. No antigen has been identified for these receptors. Source: PBMCs, taken from a glioma patient whose treatment included an IDH1 peptide vaccine. The receptors shown here come from a man aged 35 to 55 with glioma.

The rearrangement uses TRBV5-1 and TRBJ1-2; 9 nucleotides match TRBD1. Germline V gene lookup returns CDR1 SGHRS and CDR2 YFSETQ. Losses at the gene ends were 0 bases for V and 7 bases for J; bases not matched to a gene: 7. The CDR3 totals 15 residues. For the CDR3, the DNA is TGCGCCAGCAGCTTGGGGTCACAGGGGGCGCGTGGCTACACCTTC. Translation gives CASSLGSQGARGYTF.

The V gene is TRBV28, the J gene TRBJ2-5, with 10 positions matching TRBD2. CDR1 and CDR2 (germline): MDHEN, SYDVKM. The J segment lost 3 bases and the V segment lost 2 bases, leaving 9 bases of the junction unmatched. The CDR3 contains 17 residues. The CDR3 spells CASSLIVGTSEKETQYF. In DNA, the CDR3 is TGTGCCAGCAGTTTAATTGTAGGGACTAGCGAAAAAGAGACCCAGTACTTC.

This clone has more than one count but fewer than ten. The chain carries TRBV5-8 and TRBJ1-1; D is undetermined. CDR1 is SGHTS and CDR2 is YDEGEE in the germline V gene. The CDR3 spans 16 residues. V was trimmed by 4 bases and J by 5 bases, leaving 21 bases between them. The DNA of the CDR3 is TGTGCCAGCAGCCTTAGGAGTAGGGCGAAAGGAACTGAAGCTTTCTTT. Translated, it gives CASSLRSRAKGTEAFF.

This clone was seen once. The chain combines TRBV11-2 with TRBJ2-2; D is uncertain. Germline V lookup: CDR1 SGHAT, CDR2 FQNNGV. V lost 5 bases to trimming and J lost 6 bases, with 16 bases between them. The CDR3 is made up of 15 amino acids. CDR3 nucleotides: TGTGCCAGCAGCCATGTCTCTGGGTTGGCCGGGGAGCTGTTTTTT. Encoded protein: CASSHVSGLAGELFF.

This rearrangement joins TRBV5-1 to TRBJ1-4; 7 bases fit TRBD1. The CDR3 runs to 14 residues. V shed 1 base and J 7 bases; nucleotides not matched to a gene: 4. Germline V gives CDR1 SGHRS, CDR2 YFSETQ. The chain's CDR3 is CASSLRSGGEKLFF. The DNA for the CDR3 is TGCGCCAGCAGCTTGCGGTCAGGGGGTGAAAAACTGTTTTTT.

This chain links TRBV28 with TRBJ2-1; D ambiguous. Germline CDR1 MDHEN, CDR2 SYDVKM. V dropped 2 bases and J dropped 7 bases, with 6 bases sitting between them. This CDR3 contains 12 residues. The CDR3 bases are TGTGCCAGCAGTTTACAGCTAAATGAGCAGTTCTTC. Amino acids: CASSLQLNEQFF.

This chain uses TRBV5-4 with TRBJ1-2, with a tentative D call TRBD1 (6 bases). V lost 2 bases, J lost 8 bases, and 13 bases lay in between. Germline-derived CDR1 and CDR2 are SGHNT and YYREEE (reference sequence). The CDR3 sequence is 13 residues long. CDR3 bases: TGTGCCAGCAGCTTAGGGGGGACGGGAGGCTACACCTTC. Translating it yields CASSLGGTGGYTF.

The chain employs TRBV11-3 and TRBJ2-2; TRBD2 matches 7 bases. The CDR3 covers 17 residues. Germline loops: CDR1 SGHNT, CDR2 YENEEA. V trimming: 0 bases; J trimming: 2 bases; junction bases outside the gene matches: 6. This CDR3 reads CASSLDNWEGNTGELFF. CDR3 coding DNA: TGTGCCAGCAGCTTAGACAATTGGGAGGGAAACACCGGGGAGCTGTTTTTT. The full variable domain, its missing parts supplied by reference TRBV11-3 and TRBJ2-2, is EAGVVQSPRYKIIEKKQPVAFWCNPISGHNTLYWYLQNLGQGPELLIRYENEEAVDDSQLPKDRFSAERLKGVDSTLKIQPAELGDSAVYLCASSLDNWEGNTGELFFGEGSRLTVL.

The genes are TRBV7-3 and TRBJ2-3, with D maybe TRBD2 (5 bases). Trimming shortened V by 5 bases and J by 5 bases, and 14 bases separated the two germline ends. Germline V gene data show CDR1 as SGHTA and CDR2 as FQGTGA. The CDR3 totals 14 residues. The CDR3 spells CASSTTGFGDTQYF. CDR3 DNA: TGTGCCAGCAGCACTACGGGGTTCGGAGATACGCAGTATTTT.

The chain joins TRBV7-9 to TRBJ2-1; D is perhaps TRBD2 (6 bases). The V gene lost 0 bases and the J gene lost 1 base, with 19 bases spanning the gap. In germline, CDR1 is SEHNR, CDR2 FQNEAQ (reference sequence). The length of the CDR3 is 19 residues. The chain's CDR3 is CASSLATHAGTPSYNEQFF. In DNA, the CDR3 is TGTGCCAGCAGCTTAGCCACTCATGCCGGGACTCCGTCCTACAATGAGCAGTTCTTC.